These 25 T cell receptor beta chains originate from one sample sequenced in a study of blood T cell repertoires in COVID-19. Sequencing used immunoSEQ multiplex PCR; TCRdb keeps in-frame clones, though not all of them. The sample carries 250,000 to 300,000 clones, roughly 86% recorded once. Specimen: PBMCs or T cells enriched from blood (not recorded which). The receptors were sampled from a woman aged 25 to 39 who had recovered from COVID-19.

The chain uses TRBV30 and TRBJ2-7; D might be TRBD2 (6 bases). The V end was cut by 4 bases, the J end by 4 bases, with 17 bases between. CDR1 and CDR2 (germline): GTSNPN, SVGIG (reference sequence). This CDR3 has 14 amino acids. Here the CDR3 reads CAWTLGSGVYEQYF. CDR3 nucleotides: TGTGCCTGGACCCTCGGTAGCGGAGTGTACGAGCAGTACTTC.

The J gene is TRBJ2-7, the V gene TRBV5-1, with D perhaps TRBD1 (6 bases). CDR3 size: 15 residues. Germline V gene lookup returns CDR1 SGHRS and CDR2 YFSETQ. Trimming shortened V by 0 bases and J by 1 base, and 11 bases separated the two germline ends. This chain's CDR3 is CASSLVGTPSYEQYF. In nucleotides, the CDR3 is TGCGCCAGCAGCTTGGTGGGGACACCTTCCTACGAGCAGTACTTC.

This clone was found once. The rearrangement joins TRBV10-3 to TRBJ1-1; maybe TRBD1 (5 bases). Germline CDR1 is ENHRY and CDR2 is SYGVKD. The CDR3 runs to 18 residues. V was trimmed by 0 bases and J by 2 bases, leaving 19 bases between them. CDR3 sequence: CAISESGPGMRGNTEAFF. The DNA of the CDR3 is TGTGCCATCAGTGAGTCTGGGCCAGGGATGCGGGGAAACACTGAAGCTTTCTTT.

The genes are TRBV30 and TRBJ2-5, with 8 bases matching TRBD2. The CDR3 consists of 13 residues. Germline V gene lookup returns CDR1 GTSNPN and CDR2 SVGIG (reference sequence). V gave up 7 bases and J gave up 2 bases; unmatched junction bases: 6. The CDR3 DNA reads TGTGCCTACTCCGGGACTAGTCAAGAGACCCAGTACTTC. This sequence encodes CAYSGTSQETQYF.

V usage is TRBV11-3 and J usage is TRBJ2-5, with TRBD2 matching over 14 bases. The CDR3 is made up of 19 amino acids. The germline V gene encodes CDR1 SGHNT and CDR2 YENEEA. V gave up 4 bases and J gave up 2 bases; unmatched junction bases: 12. CDR3 nucleotide sequence: TGTGCCAGCAGCTCCGTACCGGGACTAGCGGGGGCTCTACAAGAGACCCAGTACTTC. It specifies CASSSVPGLAGALQETQYF.

This clone showed up just once. The V gene is TRBV7-2, the J gene TRBJ2-7; 14 nucleotides match TRBD2. The J segment lost 4 bases and the V segment lost 4 bases, leaving 3 bases of the junction unmatched. Germline-derived CDR1 and CDR2 are SGHTA and FQGNSA. The CDR3 loop spans 15 amino acids. DNA of the CDR3: TGTGCCAGCAGCTACCGACTAGCGGGAGGGTACGAGCAGTACTTC. This sequence encodes CASSYRLAGGYEQYF.

This clone came up a few times. The chain joins TRBV27 to TRBJ2-1; TRBD2 is a possible D gene (7 bases). CDR3 length: 14 amino acids. Germline CDR1 and CDR2: MNHEY and SMNVEV (reference sequence). The V end was cut by 8 bases, the J end by 7 bases, with 18 bases between. CDR3 DNA sequence: TGTGCCAGCCGGTCAAGGGGGGGGCCAAATGAGCAGTTCTTC. It specifies CASRSRGGPNEQFF.

This chain connects TRBV6-1 to TRBJ2-3; 9 bases line up with TRBD1. Germline V CDR1 and CDR2: MNHNS, SASEGT. V lost 1 base, J lost 7 bases, and 6 bases stayed unmatched. This CDR3 has 15 residues. The CDR3 bases are TGTGCCAGCAGTGAAGGGGACAGGGTGGGGCATACGCAGTATTTT. Translating it yields CASSEGDRVGHTQYF.

The V and J genes are TRBV7-2 and TRBJ2-3; 12 bases fit TRBD2. The CDR3 spans 17 residues. Trimming removed 5 bases from V and 5 bases from J; junction bases left unmatched: 11. Germline values: CDR1 SGHTA, CDR2 FQGNSA. The CDR3 loop reads CASSQTPRTSGEDTQYF. CDR3 in DNA: TGTGCCAGCAGCCAGACTCCCCGGACTAGCGGGGAAGATACGCAGTATTTT.

The CDR3, as DNA: TGTGCCAGCAGCGTAGGAGTACAGGGGACTAATGAAAAACTGTTTTTT. Protein sequence: CASSVGVQGTNEKLFF. The chain joins TRBV9 to TRBJ1-4, with TRBD1 identical over 7 bases. J gave up 2 bases and V 0 bases, and 4 bases lay outside the gene matches. Germline V gives CDR1 SGDLS, CDR2 YYNGEE. The CDR3 extends over 16 amino acids.

V gene TRBV5-4 combines with J gene TRBJ1-4, with 8 bases identical to TRBD1. J lost 6 bases, V lost 2 bases, and 6 bases had no gene match. Germline V CDR1 and CDR2: SGHNT, YYREEE (reference sequence). The CDR3 loop spans 15 amino acids. CDR3 nucleotides: TGTGCCAGCAGCTTTCCAGGGGGCGCGGATGAAAAACTGTTTTTT. It translates to CASSFPGGADEKLFF. Looking up the rest from reference TRBV5-4 and TRBJ1-4 gives the full variable domain: ETGVTQSPTHLIKTRGQQVTLRCSSQSGHNTVSWYQQALGQGPQFIFQYYREEENGRGNFPPRFSGLQFPNYSSELNVNALELDDSALYLCASSFPGGADEKLFFGSGTQLSVL.

This clone was observed a single time. This chain joins TRBV20-1 and TRBJ1-2, with a tentative D call TRBD1 (6 bases). Trimming removed 7 bases at V and 8 bases at J, with 14 bases between. This CDR3 is 11 amino acids long. Germline V gene sequence: CDR1 DFQATT, CDR2 SNEGSKA (reference sequence). The CDR3 coding sequence is TGCAGTGTCAACAGGGTGCGAGGCTACACCTTC. This gives the protein CSVNRVRGYTF.

The chain uses TRBV7-9 and TRBJ2-7; possibly TRBD2 for D (6 bases). Looked up from germline, CDR1 is SEHNR and CDR2 is FQNEAQ (reference sequence). Trimming pared 4 bases from V and 2 bases from J, leaving 9 bases between. The CDR3 sequence is 13 residues long. CDR3 region: CASSSREPYEQYF. The CDR3 coding sequence is TGTGCCAGCAGCTCGCGGGAACCCTACGAGCAGTACTTC. The whole variable domain, remainder taken from reference TRBV7-9 and TRBJ2-7, is DTGVSQNPRHKITKRGQNVTFRCDPISEHNRLYWYRQTLGQGPEFLTYFQNEAQLEKSRLLSDRFSAERPKGSFSTLEIQRTEQGDSAMYLCASSSREPYEQYFGPGTRLTVT.

This chain links TRBV30 with TRBJ1-3; perhaps TRBD1 as D (5 bases). The germline V gene encodes CDR1 GTSNPN and CDR2 SVGIG (reference sequence). V was clipped by 2 bases and J by 8 bases, with 10 bases between them. CDR3 size: 12 residues. The CDR3 nucleotides are TGTGCCTGGAGTATCTTAGGGGACACCATATATTTT. This gives the protein CAWSILGDTIYF.

DNA of the CDR3: TGTGCCAGCTCACCGTTGACAGGGATGAACACTGAAGCTTTCTTT. Amino acids: CASSPLTGMNTEAFF. V and J are TRBV18 and TRBJ1-1; 7 bases fit TRBD1. The CDR3 has 15 amino acids. The V and J ends lost 3 bases and 0 bases, in that order; junction bases with no gene match: 4. CDR1 is KGHSH, CDR2 LQKENI, per germline.

This CDR3 is CASSQEVENTEAFF. As DNA, the CDR3 is TGCGCCAGCAGCCAAGAAGTAGAGAACACTGAAGCTTTCTTT. V gene TRBV5-1 combines with J gene TRBJ1-1; D call uncertain. This CDR3 comprises 14 residues. Between the trimmed V and J ends, which lost 4 bases and 1 base, there was a span of 11 bases. From germline, CDR1 is SGHRS and CDR2 YFSETQ. Full variable domain (outside the CDR3, taken from reference TRBV5-1 and TRBJ1-1): KAGVTQTPRYLIKTRGQQVTLSCSPISGHRSVSWYQQTPGQGLQFLFEYFSETQRNKGNFPGRFSGRQFSNSRSEMNVSTLELGDSALYLCASSQEVENTEAFFGQGTRLTVV.

The chain recombines TRBV5-6 with TRBJ1-5; TRBD1 might be the D (5 bases). V gave up 2 bases and J gave up 2 bases, with 14 bases separating them. Germline V gives CDR1 SGHDT, CDR2 YYEEEE. This CDR3 is 16 amino acids long. The CDR3: CASSFHPGEGNQPQHF. The CDR3 bases are TGTGCCAGCAGCTTCCACCCGGGGGAGGGCAATCAGCCCCAGCATTTT.

The chain joins TRBV27 to TRBJ1-1, with a weak D call TRBD1 (6 bases). This CDR3 has 17 residues. V lost 0 bases, J lost 0 bases, and 14 bases lay in between. Looked up from germline, CDR1 is MNHEY and CDR2 is SMNVEV (reference sequence). Here the CDR3 reads CASSLSPGHLMNTEAFF. The CDR3 nucleotides are TGTGCCAGCAGTTTATCCCCGGGACACCTCATGAACACTGAAGCTTTCTTT.

CDR3 coding DNA: TGTGCCAGCAGTTTATCGGGCAGGTCGACCTACGAGCAGTACTTC. This encodes CASSLSGRSTYEQYF. J is TRBJ2-7 and V is TRBV27; no definite D call. V shed 0 bases and J shed 2 bases, with 11 bases lying between them. The CDR3 loop spans 15 amino acids. CDR1 and CDR2 (germline): MNHEY, SMNVEV (reference sequence).

This rearrangement joins TRBV20-1 to TRBJ1-2; D not resolved. The germline CDR1 and CDR2 sequences are DFQATT and SNEGSKA (reference sequence). Trimming shortened V by 6 bases and J by 8 bases, and 13 bases separated the two germline ends. This CDR3 has 11 amino acids. The CDR3 DNA reads TGCAGTGCCACGATGGGCCGGGGCTACACCTTC. This translates into CSATMGRGYTF.

This clone has a handful of counts. This CDR3 reads CATSREGRQGYEQYF. As DNA, the CDR3 is TGTGCCACCAGCAGAGAGGGCCGACAGGGCTACGAGCAGTACTTC. The chain uses TRBV15 and TRBJ2-7; 7 bases agree with TRBD1. The ends lost 0 bases at V and 3 bases at J; junction bases unmatched: 5. The germline V gene encodes CDR1 LNHNV and CDR2 YYDKDF (reference sequence). The CDR3 length is 15 residues.

The chain links TRBV20-1 to TRBJ1-2; 7 nucleotides line up with TRBD1. J gave up 7 bases and V 3 bases, and 5 bases lay outside the gene matches. Looked up from germline, CDR1 is DFQATT and CDR2 is SNEGSKA (reference sequence). The CDR3 runs 12 residues. CDR3 sequence reads: CSASVRGTGYTF. Here the CDR3 DNA reads TGCAGTGCTAGTGTCAGGGGGACTGGCTACACCTTC.

The chain carries TRBV5-8 and TRBJ2-3; a weak D match, TRBD1 (6 bases). Trimming cost V 5 bases and J 2 bases, with 15 bases left between them. The germline V gene encodes CDR1 SGHTS and CDR2 YDEGEE. The CDR3 spans 15 residues. The CDR3 coding sequence is TGTGCCAGCAGATCAGGACAGAAAATCACAGATACGCAGTATTTT. It translates to CASRSGQKITDTQYF.

This clone is a singleton in its sample. V and J are TRBV30 and TRBJ1-3; no clear D. V lost 2 bases, J lost 0 bases, and 8 bases lay in between. Germline CDR1 and CDR2: GTSNPN and SVGIG (reference sequence). CDR3 length: 14 amino acids. The CDR3 nucleotides are TGTGCCTGGAGTCGACTATCCTCTGGAAACACCATATATTTT. Amino acids: CAWSRLSSGNTIYF.

The chain joins TRBV7-9 to TRBJ2-1; perhaps TRBD2 as D (6 bases). With 1 base removed from V and 4 bases from J, the gap between germline ends came to 20 bases. Per germline, CDR1 SEHNR and CDR2 FQNEAQ (reference sequence). The CDR3 covers 18 residues. The CDR3 loop reads CASSLVDGTGVAYNEQFF. CDR3 sequence (DNA): TGTGCCAGCAGCTTAGTTGATGGGACGGGAGTGGCTTACAATGAGCAGTTCTTC. Supplemented by reference TRBV7-9 and TRBJ2-1, the full variable domain reads DTGVSQNPRHKITKRGQNVTFRCDPISEHNRLYWYRQTLGQGPEFLTYFQNEAQLEKSRLLSDRFSAERPKGSFSTLEIQRTEQGDSAMYLCASSLVDGTGVAYNEQFFGPGTRLTVL.